This T cell receptor beta chain was documented in a study of blood T cell repertoires in COVID-19. At the level of the study: PBMCs, B-cell-depleted T cells, or T cells were the source of the cDNA or gDNA that made up the material.

Seattle's enrolled individuals joined amid active infection and were then monitored longitudinally. The germline V gene encodes CDR1 SGHRS and CDR2 YFSETQ. V lost 0 bases and J 0 bases, leaving 16 bases between the germline ends. The CDR3 runs 19 residues. Sequencing was performed with immunoSEQ multiplex PCR; in TCRdb, only in-frame clones are kept and a portion is missing. The sample holds 50,000 or so clones, over 75% seen once. This chain connects TRBV5-1 to TRBJ2-6; no firm D call. Sequencing was done on a sample of peripheral blood. This TCR was recovered from a man at least 80 years old with COVID-19, enrolled during active disease. The CDR3 DNA reads TGCGCCAGCAGCTTGGCCGACCAGGTTCTCGCCTCTGGGGCCAACGTCCTGACTTTC. This sequence encodes CASSLADQVLASGANVLTF.